The source of this T cell receptor (beta chain) is a study of cytomegalovirus exposure and HLA in healthy donors. The germline V gene has CDR1 SGHNT and CDR2 YENEEA. The CDR3 sequence is 16 residues long. A note on this clone: One end of the junction fails to match germline, which may point to a read error.

A multiplex PCR was run with 60 Vbeta primers and 13 Jbeta primers. TCRdb's table, derived via immunoSEQ multiplex PCR, lists solely in-frame clones and lacks some. The table has approximately 140,000 clones, just under 65% seen once. The sequence was obtained from a woman aged 60-70 years in good health and CMV-seropositive. The chain has TRBV11-3 and TRBJ2-1; TRBD1 might be the D (6 bases). Sequencing used PBMCs. The CDR3: CASSLDRTFSYNEQFF. In DNA, the CDR3 is TGTGCCAGCAGTTTAGACAGGACTTTCTCCTACAATGAGCAGTTCTTC.